Sequencing of this TCR beta chain was carried out in a study of cytomegalovirus exposure and HLA in healthy donors. Points from the study as a whole: A later analysis linked 16,951 TCR beta sequences to HLA alleles at 0.05 false discovery rate.

This clone has only a few counts. Its specificity is unknown. V was cut by 0 bases and J by 5 bases, with 9 bases left in between. Per germline, CDR1 SGHTA and CDR2 FQGNSA. The CDR3 runs to 14 residues. Primers: 60 Vbeta forward and 13 Jbeta reverse. The repertoire was sequenced with immunoSEQ multiplex PCR; TCRdb's copy has only in-frame clones and lacks some. The sample holds 130,000 or so clones; almost 85% are singletons and the top ten take 1.9%. Sequencing was done on a sample of PBMCs. The chain couples TRBV7-2 to TRBJ2-3; D is possibly TRBD1 (5 bases). This TCR was recovered from a woman aged 35 to 49 in good health and CMV-seronegative. DNA of the CDR3: TGTGCCAGCAGCTTAGCGGCAGGGCTAGATACGCAGTATTTT. Amino acid sequence: CASSLAAGLDTQYF. Using reference TRBV7-2 and TRBJ2-3 for the parts outside the CDR3, the full variable domain is GAGVSQSPSNKVTEKGKDVELRCDPISGHTALYWYRQSLGQGLEFLIYFQGNSAPDKSGLPSDRFSAERTGGSVSTLTIQRTQQEDSAVYLCASSLAAGLDTQYFGPGTRLTVL.